The clone carrying this T cell receptor (beta chain) was detected a few times. Germline V gives CDR1 MNHNY, CDR2 SVGAGI (reference sequence). The V gene lost 7 bases and the J gene lost 6 bases, with 14 bases spanning the gap. There are 13 residues in the CDR3. This sample was included in a study of beta chain features in type 1 diabetes. What was sequenced were expressed TCRB transcripts, since all of the isolated RNA had been reverse transcribed. TCRdb keeps only in-frame clones here, not all; method: immunoSEQ multiplex PCR. The table lists roughly 450,000 clones, roughly 14% of them singletons. Sample: naive CD4+ T cells from blood. The clonotype originates from a man younger than 40 in good health. The gene calls are TRBV6-6 and TRBJ2-3; D is undetermined. CDR3 region: CASNGPGVDTQYF. The CDR3 DNA follows: TGTGCCAGCAACGGGCCTGGCGTTGATACGCAGTATTTT.